The next 2 T cell receptor beta chains were all read from a single sample in a study of shared clonotypes between healthy human individuals. Sequencing was performed with immunoSEQ multiplex PCR; in TCRdb, only in-frame clones are kept and a portion is missing. This repertoire shows about a million clones, 65% to 75% found once; its top ten account for 1.5%. Source material: memory CD4+ T cells sorted from blood. Described subset: CD45RA-negative fraction. The source of these receptors is a man aged 18-30 years in good health.

This clone was seen more than once but under ten times. The chain employs TRBV30 and TRBJ1-3; D may be TRBD1 (5 bases). The V end lost 7 bases, the J end lost 1 base, and 11 bases lay between the germline ends. The CDR3 runs to 13 residues. Germline loops: CDR1 GTSNPN, CDR2 SVGIG (reference sequence). In DNA form, the CDR3 reads TGTGCCTTGACAGTCTCATCTGGAAACACCATATATTTT. Protein product: CALTVSSGNTIYF.

The chain uses TRBV7-9 and TRBJ1-2; perhaps TRBD1 as D (5 bases). From germline, CDR1 is SEHNR and CDR2 FQNEAQ (reference sequence). V was shortened by 5 bases and J by 0 bases, with 13 bases between the two germline ends. The CDR3 extends over 15 amino acids. The CDR3 loop is CASSRTGYSNYGYTF. As DNA, the CDR3 is TGTGCCAGCAGCCGCACAGGCTATTCTAACTATGGCTACACCTTC.